These 32 T cell receptor beta chains share one sample of origin, sequenced in a study of CD8+CD57+ T cells in acquired aplastic anemia. Only patients with CD8+CD57+ cell expansion on flow cytometry were chosen for sequencing. CDR3 and TCR beta VDJ profiling relied on genomic DNA as the template. TCRdb re-derived calls from the reads in MiXCR, one entry per CDR3 protein. Among roughly 250,000 distinct CDR3 sequences listed, roughly 82% were seen once. What was sequenced was sorted CD4+, CD8+, or CD8+CD57+ T cells (not recorded which) from PBMCs. These receptors all come from a human donor with aplastic anemia.

The chain has TRBV20-1 and TRBJ1-5; D not certain. Germline V CDR1 and CDR2: DFQATT, SNEGSKA (reference sequence). V gave up 6 bases and J gave up 8 bases, with 20 bases separating them. CDR3 length: 14 residues. The CDR3 DNA reads TGCAGTGCCAGTAGGTGGCGACGCAAGAAGCCCCAGCATTTT. Its protein is CSASRWRRKKPQHF.

J is TRBJ2-7 and V is TRBV2, with TRBD1 matching 7 bases. V was pared by 8 bases and J by 5 bases, with 15 bases of the junction left unmatched. Looked up from germline, CDR1 is SNHLY and CDR2 is FYNNEI. This CDR3 region has 15 residues. The CDR3 nucleotides read TGTGCCAGCTGCAACGCGGCGACAGGGTATGACGAGCAGTACTTC. It encodes CASCNAATGYDEQYF.

This chain uses TRBV25-1 with TRBJ1-1; 7 bases are shared with TRBD1. Trimming removed 4 bases from V and 10 bases from J; junction bases left unmatched: 6. The CDR3 is 12 amino acids. CDR1 and CDR2 from the germline V gene are MGHDK and SYGVNS. The CDR3 protein is CASSANPGGAFF. CDR3 bases: TGTGCCAGCAGTGCAAACCCAGGGGGAGCTTTCTTT.

Notes on this clonotype: No conserved phenylalanine or tryptophan ends this CDR3, so it is likely a read error. No DNA is shown, since the ends of the CDR3 on it are uncertain; the CDR3 is the one TCRdb lists. The chain employs TRBV7-3 and TRBJ2-1; the table's D call, TRBD2, has no DNA check behind it. The CDR3 extends over 13 residues, inclusive of both ends. Germline V CDR1 and CDR2: SGHTA, FQGTGA. The CDR3 sequence is CASSVAGIHDQLY.

In the case of this clonotype: A single base separates this from a much larger clone, so it may be a read error. The gene calls are TRBV11-1 and TRBJ1-2, with TRBD1 identical over 11 bases. Per the germline V gene, CDR1 is SGHAT and CDR2 is FQDESV (reference sequence). This CDR3 region has 15 residues. CDR3 residues: CASSWGQGDWGGHTF. The DNA for the CDR3 is TGCGCCAGCAGCTGGGGACAGGGGGATTGGGGTGGCCACACCTTC.

Points on this clonotype: The limits of the CDR3 on the DNA are not certain, so only TCRdb's listed CDR3 is given. The rearrangement joins TRBV2 to TRBJ1-2. With termini counted, the CDR3 has 15 amino acids. Germline V gene data show CDR1 as SNHLY and CDR2 as FYNNEI. The CDR3 loop is CASSWGGGANSGATF.

V usage is TRBV9 and J usage is TRBJ1-2; no clear D gene. The CDR3 consists of 12 residues. Germline V gene data show CDR1 as SGDLS and CDR2 as YYNGEE. V lost 2 bases, J lost 10 bases, and 12 bases lay in between. CDR3 nucleotide sequence: TGTGCCAGCAGCGTTTCACACCTGGACTACACCTTC. This translates into CASSVSHLDYTF.

This clonotype was counted a few times. This is likely a read error, given that the CDR3 carries no conserved phenylalanine or tryptophan at its end. Because the CDR3's place on the DNA is in doubt, the DNA is left out and the CDR3 is given as listed by TCRdb. This sequence joins TRBV2 and TRBJ1-2; whether TRBD1, the table's D call, matches the DNA was not checked. From its first to its last residue, the CDR3 has 16 amino acids. Per the germline V gene, CDR1 is SNHLY and CDR2 is FYNNEI. The chain's CDR3 is CASGDGGTDTQYFCPC.

The CDR3 coding sequence is TGTGCCAGCAGCTTAGAGACTAGCGGGAGTGTAAATAGATACACCTTC. Protein product: CASSLETSGSVNRYTF. The V and J genes are TRBV7-8 and TRBJ1-2; D uncertain. Looked up from germline, CDR1 is SGHVS and CDR2 is FQNEAQ. V lost 1 base, J lost 11 bases, and 23 bases lay in between. This CDR3 has 16 amino acids.

Of note for this clonotype: This CDR3 fails to terminate in the conserved phenylalanine or tryptophan, so it likely reflects a read error. The DNA is omitted, as the CDR3 cannot be located on it reliably, and the CDR3 follows TCRdb's listing. V usage is TRBV9 and J usage is TRBJ1-2. Germline V gene data show CDR1 as SGDLS and CDR2 as YYNGEE. Inclusive of both ends, the CDR3 amounts to 13 amino acids. CDR3 residues: CASGGAGKSRYSG.

This clonotype was counted a few times. The chain carries TRBV11-3 and TRBJ2-3, with TRBD2 matching 13 bases. With 0 bases clipped from V and 8 bases from J, the junction kept 17 bases outside the gene matches. The germline V gene has CDR1 SGHNT and CDR2 YENEEA. CDR3 length equals 20 residues. The CDR3 spells CASSLDLTGLAGEGRCTQYF. The CDR3 nucleotides are TGTGCCAGCAGCTTAGATCTGACAGGACTAGCGGGGGAAGGTCGGTGTACGCAGTATTTT.

To note about this clonotype: A junction end diverges from the germline sequence, so it may reflect a read error. This chain joins TRBV29-1 and TRBJ2-7, with D perhaps matching TRBD1 or TRBD2 (5 bases each). The CDR3 runs 16 residues. Germline V gives CDR1 SQVTM, CDR2 ANQGSEA. The CDR3 coding sequence is TGCAGCGTTGAAGATATCAAGGAGGACACGCACTACGAGGAGTACTTC. Translated, it gives CSVEDIKEDTHYEEYF.

This clonotype came up once. Here the CDR3 reads CASSTLRGGSYNEQFF. CDR3 DNA: TGTGCCAGTAGTACCTTACGGGGAGGGTCCTACAATGAGCAGTTCTTC. This rearrangement joins TRBV19 to TRBJ2-1, with 7 bases identical to TRBD2. Germline V gives CDR1 LNHDA, CDR2 SQIVND (reference sequence). V was pared by 4 bases and J by 1 base, with 7 bases of the junction left unmatched. This CDR3 comprises 16 residues.

CDR3 protein: CASSLAEGRYTSPLHF. DNA for the CDR3: TGTGCCAGCAGCTTGGCAGAGGGACGCTACACTTCACCCCTCCACTTT. This chain connects TRBV7-9 to TRBJ1-6, with D tentatively TRBD1 (5 bases). This CDR3 has 16 amino acids. Germline V gene lookup returns CDR1 SEHNR and CDR2 FQNEAQ (reference sequence). V was cut by 3 bases and J by 9 bases, with 18 bases left in between.

This clonotype was recorded once. The J gene is TRBJ2-5, the V gene TRBV9; the D is unclear. There are 13 residues in the CDR3. Per germline, CDR1 SGDLS and CDR2 YYNGEE. V dropped 4 bases and J dropped 5 bases, with 12 bases sitting between them. The CDR3 loop is CASSPPNRETQYF. DNA for the CDR3: TGTGCCAGCAGCCCCCCAAATAGGGAGACCCAGTACTTC.

Notes on this clonotype: One end of the junction fails to match germline, which may point to a read error. This chain joins TRBV2 and TRBJ1-1; D gene ambiguous. This CDR3 has 15 residues. The germline V gene encodes CDR1 SNHLY and CDR2 FYNNEI. CDR3 in amino acids: CASSVDGLPSTEDFF. The CDR3, as DNA: TGTGCCAGCAGTGTGGACGGACTCCCCTCCACTGAAGATTTCTTC.

Points on this clonotype: This CDR3 is missing its conserved last phenylalanine or tryptophan, likely due to a read error. The DNA is omitted, as the CDR3 cannot be located on it reliably, and the CDR3 follows TCRdb's listing. V and J are TRBV15 and TRBJ2-5. Germline V gene data show CDR1 as LNHNV and CDR2 as YYDKDF (reference sequence). The CDR3 adds up to 14 amino acids, both ends counted. The CDR3 loop is CATSRGSEQVTVYL.

This clonotype was recorded once. The junction shows a germline mismatch at one end, possibly a read error. The genes are TRBV7-8 and TRBJ2-3; D is possibly TRBD2 (6 bases). Germline V gene sequence: CDR1 SGHVS, CDR2 FQNEAQ. This CDR3 has 14 amino acids. CDR3 in DNA: TGTGCCAGCAGCCCGGTCGCGGGGAGACAAGAGACCCAGTTT. Encoded protein: CASSPVAGRQETQF.

In its sample, this clonotype was seen once. The chain carries TRBV4-3 and TRBJ1-6, with D hard to call. Trimming shortened V by 0 bases and J by 9 bases, and 6 bases separated the two germline ends. From germline, CDR1 is LGHNA and CDR2 YSLEER. The CDR3 has 13 residues. This chain's CDR3 is CASSQDWASPLHF. CDR3 in DNA: TGCGCCAGCAGCCAAGATTGGGCTTCACCCCTCCACTTT.

The genes are TRBV25-1 and TRBJ1-2, with D hard to call. The CDR3 has 16 residues. CDR1 MGHDK and CDR2 SYGVNS come from the germline V gene. Trimming shortened V by 10 bases and J by 0 bases, and 21 bases separated the two germline ends. CDR3 residues: CATSNRGRRANYGYTF. The CDR3 nucleotides read TGTGCCACCTCAAACCGGGGTCGGAGAGCTAACTATGGCTACACCTTC.

This clonotype appeared once. This chain links TRBV9 with TRBJ1-6; D gene uncertain. Germline V lookup: CDR1 SGDLS, CDR2 YYNGEE. This CDR3 comprises 14 residues. V shed 3 bases and J shed 17 bases, with 21 bases lying between them. CDR3 region: CASSAGRNIQHFHF. The CDR3 region has the DNA TGTGCCAGCAGCGCAGGCAGGAACATTCAGCACTTCCACTTT.

This CDR3 reads CASSLAQGPDAQQYF. DNA for the CDR3: TGTGCCAGCAGCTTAGCGCAAGGTCCCGATGCGCAGCAGTACTTC. The rearrangement uses TRBV7-2 and TRBJ2-5; D uncertain. CDR3 length equals 15 residues. V lost 0 bases to trimming and J lost 11 bases, with 19 bases between them. From germline, CDR1 is SGHTA and CDR2 FQGNSA.

This clonotype was counted only a few times. The junction does not match germline at one end; this may be a read error. The chain uses TRBV15 and TRBJ2-3; no reliable D call. The CDR3 consists of 14 residues. Germline-derived CDR1 and CDR2 are LNHNV and YYDKDF (reference sequence). The CDR3 bases are TGTGCCACCAGCATAGCCGGAAGCCCAGATACGCAGTACTTT. It yields the protein CATSIAGSPDTQYF.

The chain's CDR3 is CGGRGAGDEQYF. Written as DNA, the CDR3 is TGTGGCGGACGAGGGGCGGGGGACGAGCAGTACTTC. The gene calls are TRBV7-9 and TRBJ2-7; TRBD2 matches at 7 bases. The CDR3 covers 12 residues. The germline CDR1 and CDR2 sequences are SEHNR and FQNEAQ (reference sequence).

Points on this clonotype: Because it lacks the conserved phenylalanine or tryptophan at the end, this CDR3 is likely a read error. The limits of the CDR3 on the DNA are not certain, so only TCRdb's listed CDR3 is given. This chain uses TRBV7-9 with TRBJ2-3; the table's D call, TRBD1, has no DNA check behind it. The CDR3 is made up of 13 amino acids, end residues included. The germline V gene has CDR1 SEHNR and CDR2 FQNEAQ (reference sequence). The CDR3 here is CASRYGDTAQPYT.

The V gene is TRBV19, the J gene TRBJ2-3; D assignment may be TRBD1 or TRBD2 (6 bases each). Germline CDR1 is LNHDA and CDR2 is SQIVND (reference sequence). The CDR3 consists of 13 residues. Trimming pared 8 bases from V and 6 bases from J, leaving 15 bases between. The CDR3 sequence: CASRPGAVDTQYF. CDR3 DNA sequence: TGTGCCAGTCGGCCGGGGGCCGTCGATACGCAGTATTTT.

Only a few counts were recorded for this clonotype. V and J are TRBV25-1 and TRBJ2-7; 8 positions agree with TRBD1. Germline V CDR1 and CDR2: MGHDK, SYGVNS. The V and J ends lost 2 bases and 3 bases, in that order; junction bases with no gene match: 6. The CDR3 is made up of 15 amino acids. CDR3: CASSEEGQGGYEQYF. Here the CDR3 DNA reads TGTGCCAGCAGTGAAGAAGGACAGGGAGGCTACGAGCAGTACTTC.

This clonotype was counted once. This sequence joins TRBV7-2 and TRBJ1-5; D gene uncertain. Germline CDR1 and CDR2: SGHTA and FQGNSA. V shed 3 bases and J shed 5 bases, with 8 bases lying between them. The length of the CDR3 is 13 residues. The DNA for the CDR3 is TGTGCCAGCAGCTTTGGCGGGGATCAGCCCCAGCATTTT. It encodes CASSFGGDQPQHF.

Of note for this clonotype: A read error may account for a junction end that differs from germline. The chain joins TRBV19 to TRBJ1-1; 7 bases agree with TRBD1. Germline CDR1 and CDR2: LNHDA and SQIVND (reference sequence). The CDR3 spans 13 residues. The chain's CDR3 is CATSTGMNAEAFF. CDR3 bases: TGTGCCACCTCGACAGGGATGAACGCTGAAGCTTTCTTT.

As for this clonotype: No conserved phenylalanine or tryptophan is present at the end of the CDR3, so a read error is the likely explanation. No DNA is shown, since the ends of the CDR3 on it are uncertain; the CDR3 is the one TCRdb lists. The rearrangement uses TRBV7-9 and TRBJ2-3; whether TRBD1, the table's D call, matches the DNA was not checked. The CDR3 sequence runs 13 residues, both termini included. Per the germline V gene, CDR1 is SEHNR and CDR2 is FQNEAQ (reference sequence). The CDR3 is CASSYRRTVGHQP.

The CDR3 region is CASGSATASKPFF. The CDR3 DNA reads TGTGCCAGCGGCTCCGCTACAGCGAGTAAGCCGTTCTTT. The chain joins TRBV2 to TRBJ1-1; D gene unclear. Per the germline V gene, CDR1 is SNHLY and CDR2 is FYNNEI. Trimming cost V 8 bases and J 14 bases, with 24 bases left between them. CDR3 length equals 13 residues.

The CDR3 sequence is CASRGASGPDTQYF. In DNA, the CDR3 is TGTGCCAGTAGGGGGGCGTCTGGTCCAGATACGCAGTATTTT. The chain joins TRBV19 to TRBJ2-3, with D perhaps TRBD1 (6 bases). The ends were cut back, 6 bases at V and 4 bases at J, with 14 bases in the middle. Germline V gene data show CDR1 as LNHDA and CDR2 as SQIVND (reference sequence). CDR3 length equals 14 residues.